This T cell receptor (beta chain) emerged from a study of T-cell reconstitution after alpha-beta-depleted transplantation in children. Study-wide results and caveats: Some patients' high day-60 TCRbeta diversity was traced to surviving recipient T cells and thymic progenitors. Alpha-beta T cells present about two months after transplant were reported to originate from several hundred expanded graft clones. A year had passed since transplant, and T-cell counts and diversity by then came mostly from newly produced T cells.

There are a few counts of this clonotype. Its matching antigen is unknown. During its preparation, the TCRbeta library received unique molecular identifiers. In TCRdb, the PCR reads were re-called with MiXCR into one record per CDR3 protein. This repertoire shows fewer than 550,000 distinct CDR3 sequences, over 9.5% found once; its top ten account for around 15%. V gave up 0 bases and J gave up 6 bases, with 11 bases separating them. In germline, CDR1 is LGHNA, CDR2 YSLEER. The CDR3 has 15 residues. This receptor was obtained from a female patient younger than 10 who had a stem cell transplant for aplastic anemia, so the T cells may come from the graft donor. V is TRBV4-3 and J is TRBJ2-2, with a weak D call TRBD1 (5 bases). This specimen consisted of PBMCs, mostly from graft donor cells, obtained 180 days after TCRalphabeta/CD19-depleted stem cell transplant. Here the CDR3 DNA reads TGCGCCAGCAGCCAAGAAGGGGCCGCCCCCGGGGAGCTGTTTTTT. Protein: CASSQEGAAPGELFF.